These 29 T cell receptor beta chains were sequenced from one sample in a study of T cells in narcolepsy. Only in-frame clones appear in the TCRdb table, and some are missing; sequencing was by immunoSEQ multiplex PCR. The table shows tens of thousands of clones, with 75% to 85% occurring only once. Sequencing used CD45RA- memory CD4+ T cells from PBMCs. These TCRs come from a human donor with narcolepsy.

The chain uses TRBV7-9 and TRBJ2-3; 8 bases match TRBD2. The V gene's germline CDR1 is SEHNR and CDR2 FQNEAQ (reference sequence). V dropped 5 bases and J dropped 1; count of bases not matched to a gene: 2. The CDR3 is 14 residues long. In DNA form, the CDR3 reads TGTGCCAGCAGCGTCGGGGGGGGCACAGATACGCAGTATTTT. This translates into CASSVGGGTDTQYF.

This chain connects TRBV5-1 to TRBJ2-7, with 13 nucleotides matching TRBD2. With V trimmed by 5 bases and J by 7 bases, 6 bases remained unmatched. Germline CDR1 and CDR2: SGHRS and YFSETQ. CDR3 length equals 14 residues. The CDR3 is CASRLAGGAEEQYF. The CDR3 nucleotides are TGCGCCAGCAGACTAGCGGGAGGGGCCGAGGAGCAGTACTTC.

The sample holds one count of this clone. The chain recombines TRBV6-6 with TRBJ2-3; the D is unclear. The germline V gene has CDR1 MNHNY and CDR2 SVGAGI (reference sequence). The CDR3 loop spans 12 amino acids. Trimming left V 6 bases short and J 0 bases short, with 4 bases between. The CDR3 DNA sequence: TGTGCCAGCAGCGGGAGCACAGATACGCAGTATTTT. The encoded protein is CASSGSTDTQYF.

The CDR3 here is CASSLGLGMSNQPQHF. The CDR3 DNA sequence: TGTGCCAGCAGCTTAGGTTTGGGGATGAGCAATCAGCCCCAGCATTTT. This sequence joins TRBV7-2 and TRBJ1-5; D remains unclear. Trimming stripped 1 base from V and 1 base from J, with 11 bases between. Germline V gene sequence: CDR1 SGHTA, CDR2 FQGNSA. CDR3 length: 16 amino acids.

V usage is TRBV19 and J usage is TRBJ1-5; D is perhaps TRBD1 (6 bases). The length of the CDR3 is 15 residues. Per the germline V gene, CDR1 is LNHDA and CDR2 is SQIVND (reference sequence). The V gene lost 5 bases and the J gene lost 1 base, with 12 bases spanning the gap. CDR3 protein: CASSRQVGSNQPQHF. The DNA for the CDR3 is TGTGCCAGTAGTCGACAGGTGGGAAGCAATCAGCCCCAGCATTTT.

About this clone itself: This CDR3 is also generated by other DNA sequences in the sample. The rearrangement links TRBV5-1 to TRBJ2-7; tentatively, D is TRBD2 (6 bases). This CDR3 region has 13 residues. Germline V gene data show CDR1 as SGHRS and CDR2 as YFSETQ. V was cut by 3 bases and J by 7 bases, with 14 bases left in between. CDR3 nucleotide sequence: TGCGCCAGCAGCTCGGAGGGTTTTAGTGAGCAGTACTTC. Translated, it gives CASSSEGFSEQYF. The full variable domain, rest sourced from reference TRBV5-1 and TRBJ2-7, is KAGVTQTPRYLIKTRGQQVTLSCSPISGHRSVSWYQQTPGQGLQFLFEYFSETQRNKGNFPGRFSGRQFSNSRSEMNVSTLELGDSALYLCASSSEGFSEQYFGPGTRLTVT.

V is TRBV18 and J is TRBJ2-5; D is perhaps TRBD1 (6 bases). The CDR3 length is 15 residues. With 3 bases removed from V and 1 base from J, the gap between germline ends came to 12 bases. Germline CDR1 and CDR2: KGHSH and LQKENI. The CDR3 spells CASSPNQGLQETQYF. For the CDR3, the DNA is TGTGCCAGCTCACCTAATCAGGGGCTCCAAGAGACCCAGTACTTC.

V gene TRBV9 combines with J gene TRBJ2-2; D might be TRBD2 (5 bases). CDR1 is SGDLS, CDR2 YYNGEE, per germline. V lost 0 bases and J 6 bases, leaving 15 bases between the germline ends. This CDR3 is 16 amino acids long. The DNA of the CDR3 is TGTGCCAGCAGCGTAGCAACTAGTACGAGTTCCGGGGAGCTGTTTTTT. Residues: CASSVATSTSSGELFF.

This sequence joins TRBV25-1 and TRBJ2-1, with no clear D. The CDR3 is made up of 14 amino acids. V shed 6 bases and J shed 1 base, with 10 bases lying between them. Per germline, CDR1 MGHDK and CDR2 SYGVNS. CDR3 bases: TGTGCCAGCAGCGGGCAGAGGTCCTACAATGAGCAGTTCTTC. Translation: CASSGQRSYNEQFF.

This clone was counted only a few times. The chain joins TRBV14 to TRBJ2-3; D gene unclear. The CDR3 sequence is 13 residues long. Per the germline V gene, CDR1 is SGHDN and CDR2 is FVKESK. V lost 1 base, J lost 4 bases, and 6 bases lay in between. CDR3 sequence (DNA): TGTGCCAGCAGCCAAGGTTCCCCAGATACGCAGTATTTT. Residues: CASSQGSPDTQYF.

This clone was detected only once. CDR3 nucleotides: TGTGCCAGCAGTTCCCGAGGTAGCGGGAGGGCTTGGGATGAGCAGTTCTTC. Translation gives CASSSRGSGRAWDEQFF. The gene calls are TRBV28 and TRBJ2-1; 11 nucleotides agree with TRBD2. Germline V CDR1 and CDR2: MDHEN, SYDVKM. The V gene end was trimmed by 4 bases and the J gene end by 8 bases; junction bases not matched to a gene: 13. CDR3 length equals 17 residues.

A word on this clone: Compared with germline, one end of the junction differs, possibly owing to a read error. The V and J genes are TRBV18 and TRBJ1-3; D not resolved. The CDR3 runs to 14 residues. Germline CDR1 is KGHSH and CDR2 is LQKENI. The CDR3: CAGSPSISGNTIYF. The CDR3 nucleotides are TGTGCCGGCTCACCATCTATCTCTGGAAACACCATATATTTT.

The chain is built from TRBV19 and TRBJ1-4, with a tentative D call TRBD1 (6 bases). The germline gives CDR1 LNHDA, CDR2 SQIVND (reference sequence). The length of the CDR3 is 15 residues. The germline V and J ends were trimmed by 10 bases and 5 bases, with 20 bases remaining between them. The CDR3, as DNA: TGTGCCACTAAAATGTCAGGACAGCCGAATGAAAAACTGTTTTTT. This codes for CATKMSGQPNEKLFF.

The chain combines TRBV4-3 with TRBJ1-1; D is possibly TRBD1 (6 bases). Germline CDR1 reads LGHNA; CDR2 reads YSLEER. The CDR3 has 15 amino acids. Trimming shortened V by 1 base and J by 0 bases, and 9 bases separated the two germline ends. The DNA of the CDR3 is TGCGCCAGCAGCCAAGTCAGGGGCGTGAACACTGAAGCTTTCTTT. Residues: CASSQVRGVNTEAFF.

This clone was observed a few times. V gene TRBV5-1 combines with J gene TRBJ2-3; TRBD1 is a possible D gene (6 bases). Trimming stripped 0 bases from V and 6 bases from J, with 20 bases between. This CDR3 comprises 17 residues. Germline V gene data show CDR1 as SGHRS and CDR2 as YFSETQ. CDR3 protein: CASSLATGAGELDTQYF. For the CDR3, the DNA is TGCGCCAGCAGCTTGGCCACCGGGGCAGGGGAATTGGATACGCAGTATTTT.

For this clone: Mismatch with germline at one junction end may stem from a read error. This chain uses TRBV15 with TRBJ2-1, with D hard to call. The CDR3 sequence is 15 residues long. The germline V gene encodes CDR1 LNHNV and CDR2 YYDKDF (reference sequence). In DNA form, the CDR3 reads TGTGCCACCAGCGGAGATCCTCGAGCGTTAAATGAGCAGTTCTTC. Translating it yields CATSGDPRALNEQFF.

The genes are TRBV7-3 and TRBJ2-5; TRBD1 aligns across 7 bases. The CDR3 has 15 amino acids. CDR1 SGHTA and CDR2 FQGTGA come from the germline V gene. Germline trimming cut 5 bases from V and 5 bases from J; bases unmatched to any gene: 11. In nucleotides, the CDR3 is TGTGCCAGCAGCCCGACCCCAGGGGGTCGGGAGACCCAGTACTTC. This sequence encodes CASSPTPGGRETQYF.

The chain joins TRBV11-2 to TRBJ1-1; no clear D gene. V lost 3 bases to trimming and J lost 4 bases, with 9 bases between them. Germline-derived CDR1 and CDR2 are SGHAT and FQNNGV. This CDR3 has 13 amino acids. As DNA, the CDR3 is TGTGCCAGCAGCTTTGGTGAGACCACTGAAGCTTTCTTT. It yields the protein CASSFGETTEAFF.

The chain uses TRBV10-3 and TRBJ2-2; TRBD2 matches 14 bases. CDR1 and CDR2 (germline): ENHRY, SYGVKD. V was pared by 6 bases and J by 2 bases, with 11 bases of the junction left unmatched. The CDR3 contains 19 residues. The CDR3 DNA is TGTGCCATCAGATCGACCGGACTAGCGGGAGGCATCAACACCGGGGAGCTGTTTTTT. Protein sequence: CAIRSTGLAGGINTGELFF.

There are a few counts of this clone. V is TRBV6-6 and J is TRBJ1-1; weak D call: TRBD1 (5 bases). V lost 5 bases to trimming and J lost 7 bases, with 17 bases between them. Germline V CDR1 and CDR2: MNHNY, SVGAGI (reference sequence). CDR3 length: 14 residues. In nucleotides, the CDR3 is TGTGCCAGCAGTGCGCCCGCGGGTGGGGGTGAAGCTTTCTTT. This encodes CASSAPAGGGEAFF.

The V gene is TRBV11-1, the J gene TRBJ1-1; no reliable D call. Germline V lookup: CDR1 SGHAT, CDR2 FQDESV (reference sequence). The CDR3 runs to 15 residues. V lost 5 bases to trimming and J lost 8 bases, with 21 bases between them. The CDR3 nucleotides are TGTGCCAGCAGCGCTTACGTAGGGCGGGCGAACGAAGCTTTCTTT. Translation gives CASSAYVGRANEAFF.

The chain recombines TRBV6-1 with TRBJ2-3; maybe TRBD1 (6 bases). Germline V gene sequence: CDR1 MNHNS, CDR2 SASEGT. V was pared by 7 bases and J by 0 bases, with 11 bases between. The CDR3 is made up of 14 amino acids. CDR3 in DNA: TGTGCCAGCAAAAGGACAGCTAGCACAGATACGCAGTATTTT. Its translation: CASKRTASTDTQYF.

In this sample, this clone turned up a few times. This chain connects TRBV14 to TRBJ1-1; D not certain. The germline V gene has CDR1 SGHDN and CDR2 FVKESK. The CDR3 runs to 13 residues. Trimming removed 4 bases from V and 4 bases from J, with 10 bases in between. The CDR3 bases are TGTGCCAGCAGCCTACAGTCTGGCACTGAAGCTTTCTTT. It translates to CASSLQSGTEAFF.

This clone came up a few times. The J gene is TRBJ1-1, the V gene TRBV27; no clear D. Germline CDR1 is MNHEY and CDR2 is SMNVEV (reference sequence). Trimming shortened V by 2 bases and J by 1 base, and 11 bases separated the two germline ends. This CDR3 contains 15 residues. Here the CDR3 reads CASSLRAGANTEAFF. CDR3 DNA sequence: TGTGCCAGCAGTTTAAGGGCAGGAGCGAACACTGAAGCTTTCTTT.

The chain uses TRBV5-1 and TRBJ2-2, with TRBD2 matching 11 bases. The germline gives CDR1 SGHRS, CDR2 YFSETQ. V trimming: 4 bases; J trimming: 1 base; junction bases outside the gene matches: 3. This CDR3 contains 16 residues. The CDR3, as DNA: TGCGCCAGCAGCCAGACTAGCGGGGAGAACACCGGGGAGCTGTTTTTT. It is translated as CASSQTSGENTGELFF.

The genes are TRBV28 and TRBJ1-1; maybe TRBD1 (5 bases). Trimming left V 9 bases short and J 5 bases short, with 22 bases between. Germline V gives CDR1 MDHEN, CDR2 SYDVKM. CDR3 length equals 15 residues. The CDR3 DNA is TGTGCCAGTTCGTGGGGCCAGGGCGGAAAGACTGAAGCTTTCTTT. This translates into CASSWGQGGKTEAFF.

The CDR3 nucleotides are TGTGCCAGCAGTTACTCGACGCATTGCGGGGGCTGCGATACTGGAAACACCATATATTTT. This codes for CASSYSTHCGGCDTGNTIYF. The rearrangement links TRBV6-7 to TRBJ1-3; tentative D call: TRBD1 (6 bases). TRBV6-7 is marked as an open reading frame, function uncertain. V lost 0 bases, J lost 2 bases, and 23 bases lay in between. The CDR3 totals 20 residues.

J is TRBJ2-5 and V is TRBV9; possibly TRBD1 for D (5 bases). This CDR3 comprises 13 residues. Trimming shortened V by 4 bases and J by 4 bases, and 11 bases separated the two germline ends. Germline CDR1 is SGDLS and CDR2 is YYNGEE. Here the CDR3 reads CASSPTRGETQYF. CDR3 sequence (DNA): TGTGCCAGCAGCCCAACAAGGGGAGAGACCCAGTACTTC.

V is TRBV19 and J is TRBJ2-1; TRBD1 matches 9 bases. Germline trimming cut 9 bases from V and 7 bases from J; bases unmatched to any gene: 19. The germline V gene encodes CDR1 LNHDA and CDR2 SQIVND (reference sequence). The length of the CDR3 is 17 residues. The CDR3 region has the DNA TGTGCCAGCCATCACGCCAGGACAGGGGTTCTTAGGAATGAGCAGTTCTTC. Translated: CASHHARTGVLRNEQFF.